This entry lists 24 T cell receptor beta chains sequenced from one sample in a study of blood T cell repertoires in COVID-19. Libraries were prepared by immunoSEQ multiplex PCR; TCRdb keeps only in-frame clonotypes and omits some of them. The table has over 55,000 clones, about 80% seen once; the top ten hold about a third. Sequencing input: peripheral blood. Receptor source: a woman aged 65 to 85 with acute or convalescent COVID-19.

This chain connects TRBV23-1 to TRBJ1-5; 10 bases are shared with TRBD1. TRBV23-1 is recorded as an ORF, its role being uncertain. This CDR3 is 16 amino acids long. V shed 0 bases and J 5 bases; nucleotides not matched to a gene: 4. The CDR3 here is CASSQSGTGEDQPQHF. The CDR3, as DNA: TGCGCCAGCAGTCAATCTGGGACAGGGGAGGATCAGCCCCAGCATTTT.

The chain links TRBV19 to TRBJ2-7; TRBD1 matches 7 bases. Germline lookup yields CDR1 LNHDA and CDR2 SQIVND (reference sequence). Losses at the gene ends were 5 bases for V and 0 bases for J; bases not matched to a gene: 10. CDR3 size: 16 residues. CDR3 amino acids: CASSWKGQTGSYEQYF. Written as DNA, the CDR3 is TGTGCCAGTAGTTGGAAGGGACAGACCGGCTCCTACGAGCAGTACTTC.

Here the CDR3 reads CASSLVVLSSGRIGNEQFF. The CDR3 region has the DNA TGTGCCAGCAGCTTGGTGGTGTTGTCTAGCGGGAGGATAGGAAATGAGCAGTTCTTC. The V call is TRBV5-6, the J call TRBJ2-1; 11 bases map to TRBD2. The CDR3 is made up of 19 amino acids. The V gene end was trimmed by 0 bases and the J gene end by 7 bases; junction bases not matched to a gene: 15. Germline loops: CDR1 SGHDT, CDR2 YYEEEE.

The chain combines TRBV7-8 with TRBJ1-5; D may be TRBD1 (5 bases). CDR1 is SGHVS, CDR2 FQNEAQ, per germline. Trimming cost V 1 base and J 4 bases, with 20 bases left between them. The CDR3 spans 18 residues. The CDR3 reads CASSLVGGVRVGNQPQHF. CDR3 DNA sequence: TGTGCCAGCAGCTTAGTGGGGGGTGTCAGGGTTGGGAATCAGCCCCAGCATTTT.

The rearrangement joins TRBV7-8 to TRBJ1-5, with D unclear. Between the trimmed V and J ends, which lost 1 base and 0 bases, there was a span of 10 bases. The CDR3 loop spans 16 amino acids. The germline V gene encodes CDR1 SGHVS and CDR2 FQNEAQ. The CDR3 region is CASSLERLSSNQPQHF. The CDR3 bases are TGTGCCAGCAGCTTAGAGCGGCTGAGTAGCAATCAGCCCCAGCATTTT.

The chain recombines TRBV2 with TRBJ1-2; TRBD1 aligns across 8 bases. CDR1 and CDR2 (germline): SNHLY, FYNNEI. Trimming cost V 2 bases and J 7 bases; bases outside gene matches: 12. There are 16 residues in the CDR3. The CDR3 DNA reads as TGTGCCAGCAGTGAATCTACCTGGACAGGGATGGGTGGCTACACCTTC. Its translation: CASSESTWTGMGGYTF.

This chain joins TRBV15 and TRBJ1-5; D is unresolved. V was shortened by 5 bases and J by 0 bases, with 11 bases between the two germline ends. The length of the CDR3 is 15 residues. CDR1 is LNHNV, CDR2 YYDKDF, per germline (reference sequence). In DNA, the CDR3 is TGTGCCACCAGCCAGACCGGCGGTAGCAATCAGCCCCAGCATTTT. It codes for CATSQTGGSNQPQHF.

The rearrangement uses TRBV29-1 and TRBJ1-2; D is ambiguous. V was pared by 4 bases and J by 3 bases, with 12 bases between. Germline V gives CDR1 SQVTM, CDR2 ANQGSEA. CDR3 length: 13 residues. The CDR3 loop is CSVVEQPYYGYTF. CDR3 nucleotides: TGCAGCGTTGTGGAACAGCCTTACTATGGCTACACCTTC.

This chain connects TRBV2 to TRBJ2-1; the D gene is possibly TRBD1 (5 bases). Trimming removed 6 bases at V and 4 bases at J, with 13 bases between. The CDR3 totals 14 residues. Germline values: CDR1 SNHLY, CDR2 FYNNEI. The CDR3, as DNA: TGTGCCAGCAGCCCTCCGGACACTTACAATGAGCAGTTCTTC. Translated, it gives CASSPPDTYNEQFF.

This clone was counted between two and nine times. The CDR3 sequence: CASSRGTGVYGYTF. The CDR3 DNA reads as TGTGCCAGCAGCCGGGGGACAGGAGTCTATGGCTACACCTTC. The J gene is TRBJ1-2, the V gene TRBV11-2; 8 bases are shared with TRBD1. Trimming removed 5 bases from V and 4 bases from J; junction bases left unmatched: 6. The CDR3 has 14 amino acids. Germline V gives CDR1 SGHAT, CDR2 FQNNGV.

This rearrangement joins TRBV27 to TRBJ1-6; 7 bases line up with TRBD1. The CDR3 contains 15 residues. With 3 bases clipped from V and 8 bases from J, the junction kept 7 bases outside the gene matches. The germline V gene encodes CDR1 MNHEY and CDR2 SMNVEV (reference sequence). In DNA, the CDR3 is TGTGCCAGCAGTTTGAGGGGGCCCTCCCATTCACCCCTCCACTTT. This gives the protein CASSLRGPSHSPLHF.

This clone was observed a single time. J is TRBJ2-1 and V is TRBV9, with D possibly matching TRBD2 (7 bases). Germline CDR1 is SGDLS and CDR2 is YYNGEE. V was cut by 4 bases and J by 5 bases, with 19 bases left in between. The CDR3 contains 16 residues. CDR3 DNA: TGTGCCAGCAGCCTTATCGGGGGGCCAGTCAACAATGAGCAGTTCTTC. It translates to CASSLIGGPVNNEQFF.

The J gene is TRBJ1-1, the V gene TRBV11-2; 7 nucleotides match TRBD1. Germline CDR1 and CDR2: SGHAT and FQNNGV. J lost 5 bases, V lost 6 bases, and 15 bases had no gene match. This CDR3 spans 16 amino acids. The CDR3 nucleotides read TGTGCCAGCAGTGCCCGACAGGGTAAGCCTTTGACTGAAGCTTTCTTT. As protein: CASSARQGKPLTEAFF.

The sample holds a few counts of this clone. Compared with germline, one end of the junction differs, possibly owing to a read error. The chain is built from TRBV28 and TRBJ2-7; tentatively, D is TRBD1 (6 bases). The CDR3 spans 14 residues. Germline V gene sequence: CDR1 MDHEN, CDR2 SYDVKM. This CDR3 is CASSPPSIRGQVLF. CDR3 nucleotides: TGTGCCAGCAGTCCACCCTCCATTAGGGGACAAGTACTCTTC.

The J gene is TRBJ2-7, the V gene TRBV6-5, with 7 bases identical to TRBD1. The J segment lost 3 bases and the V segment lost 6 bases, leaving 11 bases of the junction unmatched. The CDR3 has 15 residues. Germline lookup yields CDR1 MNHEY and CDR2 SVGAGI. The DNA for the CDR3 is TGTGCCAGCAGGCCACAGGGGTTGAGTATCTACGAGCAGTACTTC. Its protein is CASRPQGLSIYEQYF.

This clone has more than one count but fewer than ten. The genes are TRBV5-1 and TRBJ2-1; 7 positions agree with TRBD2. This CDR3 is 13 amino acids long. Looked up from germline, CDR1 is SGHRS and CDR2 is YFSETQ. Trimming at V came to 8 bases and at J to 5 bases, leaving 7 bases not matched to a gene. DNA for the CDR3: TGCGCCAGTCGGACTAGAGTAGACAATGAGCAGTTCTTC. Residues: CASRTRVDNEQFF.

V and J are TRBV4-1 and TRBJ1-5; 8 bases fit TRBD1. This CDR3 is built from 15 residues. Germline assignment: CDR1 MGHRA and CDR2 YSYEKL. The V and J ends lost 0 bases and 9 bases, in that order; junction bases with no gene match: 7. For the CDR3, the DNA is TGCGCCAGCAGCCAAGATGCAGGGGGCCGTGTGCCCCAGCATTTT. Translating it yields CASSQDAGGRVPQHF.

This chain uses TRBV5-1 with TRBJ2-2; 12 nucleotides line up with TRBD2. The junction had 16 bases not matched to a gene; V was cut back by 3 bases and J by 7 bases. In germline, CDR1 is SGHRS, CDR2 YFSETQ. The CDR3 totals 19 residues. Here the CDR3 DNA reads TGCGCCAGCAGCTACCAGTCCCCGCGACTAGCGGGAGTAATCGGGGAGCTGTTTTTT. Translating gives CASSYQSPRLAGVIGELFF.

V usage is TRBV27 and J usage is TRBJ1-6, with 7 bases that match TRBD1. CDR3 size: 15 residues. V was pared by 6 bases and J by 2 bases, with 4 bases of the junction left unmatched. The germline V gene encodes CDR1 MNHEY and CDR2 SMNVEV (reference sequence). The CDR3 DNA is TGTGCCAGCAGCGCACAGGGGCCCTATAATTCACCCCTCCACTTT. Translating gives CASSAQGPYNSPLHF.

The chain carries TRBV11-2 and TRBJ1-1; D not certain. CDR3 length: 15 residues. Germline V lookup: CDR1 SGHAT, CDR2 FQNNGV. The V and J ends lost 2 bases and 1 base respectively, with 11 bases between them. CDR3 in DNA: TGTGCCAGCAGCTTAAAGGTTGGAGGGAACACTGAAGCTTTCTTT. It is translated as CASSLKVGGNTEAFF.

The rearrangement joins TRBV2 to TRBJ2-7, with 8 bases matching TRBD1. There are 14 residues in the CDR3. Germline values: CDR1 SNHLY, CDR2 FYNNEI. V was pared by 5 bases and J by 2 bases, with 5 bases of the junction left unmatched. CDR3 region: CASSIGQGTYEQYF. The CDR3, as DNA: TGTGCCAGCAGTATAGGACAGGGAACCTACGAGCAGTACTTC.

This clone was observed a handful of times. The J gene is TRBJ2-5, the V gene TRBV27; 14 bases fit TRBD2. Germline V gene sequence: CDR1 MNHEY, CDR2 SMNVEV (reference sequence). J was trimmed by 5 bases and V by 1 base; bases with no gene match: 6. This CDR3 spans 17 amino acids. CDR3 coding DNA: TGTGCCAGCAGTTTATTTGCGGGACTAGCGGGGGAGGAGACCCAGTACTTC. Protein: CASSLFAGLAGEETQYF.

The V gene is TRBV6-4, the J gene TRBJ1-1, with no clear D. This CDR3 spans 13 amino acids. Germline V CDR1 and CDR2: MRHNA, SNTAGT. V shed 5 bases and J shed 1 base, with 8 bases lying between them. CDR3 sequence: CASSSNRNTEAFF. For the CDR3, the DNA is TGTGCCAGCAGTAGTAACAGGAACACTGAAGCTTTCTTT.

DNA of the CDR3: TGTGCCAGCAGTTACTCCCGTGTACAAATCAATCAGCCCCAGCATTTT. Translated, it gives CASSYSRVQINQPQHF. This chain links TRBV6-2 or TRBV6-3 with TRBJ1-5; D is undetermined. The CDR3 runs 16 residues. Trimming removed 0 bases at V and 3 bases at J, with 12 bases between. The V gene's germline CDR1 is MNHEY and CDR2 SVGEGT.